These 17 T cell receptor beta chains were sequenced from one sample in a study of beta chain features in type 1 diabetes. The entirety of the isolated RNA underwent reverse transcription, so expressed TCRB transcripts were sequenced. Assay: immunoSEQ multiplex PCR; the TCRdb copy retains only in-frame clones and omits some. In the table there are around 180,000 clones, around an eighth of which are singletons. Sequencing was performed on central memory CD4+ T cells from blood. The receptors here all came from a woman between 18 and 29 years old in good health.

This clone came up a few times. This chain uses TRBV15 with TRBJ2-3; D not certain. CDR1 is LNHNV, CDR2 YYDKDF, per germline (reference sequence). Trimming cost V 6 bases and J 1 base, with 8 bases left between them. The CDR3 loop spans 13 amino acids. CDR3: CATRVAGTDTQYF. The CDR3 bases are TGTGCCACCAGGGTGGCGGGCACAGATACGCAGTATTTT.

This clone has just a few counts. The chain couples TRBV19 to TRBJ2-1; D gene uncertain. Per germline, CDR1 LNHDA and CDR2 SQIVND (reference sequence). V was shortened by 5 bases and J by 0 bases, with 8 bases between the two germline ends. The length of the CDR3 is 14 residues. CDR3 residues: CASSLPSSYNEQFF. CDR3 DNA sequence: TGTGCCAGTAGTCTCCCGAGCTCCTACAATGAGCAGTTCTTC.

This clone was counted only a few times. The chain links TRBV27 to TRBJ2-1; 9 bases agree with TRBD1. The CDR3 sequence is 15 residues long. CDR1 is MNHEY, CDR2 SMNVEV, per germline (reference sequence). Losses at the gene ends were 6 bases for V and 8 bases for J; bases not matched to a gene: 11. The CDR3 here is CASSRRDRVGDEQFF. The CDR3 DNA follows: TGTGCCAGCAGCAGACGGGACAGGGTTGGCGATGAGCAGTTCTTC.

Only a few counts were recorded for this clone. The CDR3 loop reads CASMDSNSLEAFF. In nucleotides, the CDR3 is TGTGCCAGCATGGACAGCAACTCCCTTGAAGCTTTCTTT. The chain combines TRBV28 with TRBJ1-1; possibly TRBD1 for D (6 bases). This CDR3 spans 13 amino acids. The ends were cut back, 7 bases at V and 7 bases at J, with 16 bases in the middle. CDR1 is MDHEN, CDR2 SYDVKM, per germline.

This clone was seen a few times. Within the sample, other DNA sequences also encode this same CDR3. The chain uses TRBV18 and TRBJ1-1; D gene uncertain. Germline CDR1 is KGHSH and CDR2 is LQKENI. V was clipped by 2 bases and J by 1 base, with 8 bases between them. The CDR3 has 14 amino acids. The CDR3 nucleotides read TGTGCCAGCTCACCATCTTCTAGGAACACTGAAGCTTTCTTT. Encoded protein: CASSPSSRNTEAFF.

The chain has TRBV9 and TRBJ2-7; D gene ambiguous. The length of the CDR3 is 14 residues. Germline V gene data show CDR1 as SGDLS and CDR2 as YYNGEE. V shed 2 bases and J shed 3 bases, with 12 bases lying between them. CDR3 sequence reads: CASSVGLGIYEQYF. CDR3 DNA: TGTGCCAGCAGCGTTGGTCTAGGAATCTACGAGCAGTACTTC.

The V call is TRBV4-1, the J call TRBJ1-2, with 7 nucleotides matching TRBD1. The trim removed 3 bases at V and 4 bases at J, leaving 2 bases unmatched. The germline gives CDR1 MGHRA, CDR2 YSYEKL. The CDR3 spans 13 residues. Written as DNA, the CDR3 is TGCGCCAGCAGCCACGACAGGGTCTATGGCTACACCTTC. Translating it yields CASSHDRVYGYTF.

This clone showed up just a few times. The CDR3 loop is CASSQDLIISYEQYF. The CDR3 DNA sequence: TGTGCCAGCAGCCAAGATCTTATTATCTCCTACGAGCAGTACTTC. The chain has TRBV14 and TRBJ2-7; D unresolved. V dropped 0 bases and J dropped 0 bases, with 9 bases sitting between them. Germline loops: CDR1 SGHDN, CDR2 FVKESK. The CDR3 is 15 residues long.

This clone was counted a few times. This chain links TRBV29-1 with TRBJ2-7, with 9 bases that match TRBD1. This CDR3 has 12 residues. The V gene end was trimmed by 6 bases and the J gene end by 6 bases; junction bases not matched to a gene: 6. Looked up from germline, CDR1 is SQVTM and CDR2 is ANQGSEA. CDR3 loop: CSVGQGDVEQYF. The CDR3, as DNA: TGCAGCGTGGGACAGGGAGACGTCGAGCAGTACTTC.

J is TRBJ2-5 and V is TRBV29-1; 7 bases match TRBD2. CDR1 SQVTM and CDR2 ANQGSEA come from the germline V gene. This CDR3 contains 14 residues. The V segment lost 2 bases and the J segment 6 bases; nucleotides outside the gene matches: 9. The DNA for the CDR3 is TGCAGCGTTGAACCGCAGCGGGAATTTAAGACCCAGTACTTC. It encodes CSVEPQREFKTQYF.

V gene TRBV30 combines with J gene TRBJ1-3, with 9 bases identical to TRBD1. Trimming took 3 bases from V and 0 from J; bases not matched to a gene: 0. Germline V gene lookup returns CDR1 GTSNPN and CDR2 SVGIG (reference sequence). The CDR3 sequence is 14 residues long. DNA for the CDR3: TGTGCCTGGAGGACAGGGGGCTCTGGAAACACCATATATTTT. Translated, it gives CAWRTGGSGNTIYF.

This chain connects TRBV5-1 to TRBJ2-1, with unresolved D. Trimming pared 2 bases from V and 0 bases from J, leaving 9 bases between. The CDR3 extends over 15 amino acids. Looked up from germline, CDR1 is SGHRS and CDR2 is YFSETQ. The CDR3 spells CASSLTESSYNEQFF. CDR3 DNA: TGCGCCAGCAGCTTAACAGAGAGCTCCTACAATGAGCAGTTCTTC.

This clone has more than one count but fewer than ten. The chain joins TRBV28 to TRBJ2-5; 14 bases match TRBD2. The V gene's germline CDR1 is MDHEN and CDR2 SYDVKM. V shed 11 bases, J shed 5 bases, and the junction held 4 bases outside the gene matches. This CDR3 region has 13 residues. The CDR3 protein is CASWTSGRETQYF. DNA of the CDR3: TGTGCCTCATGGACTAGCGGGAGGGAGACCCAGTACTTC.

This clone has only a few counts. This sequence joins TRBV11-1 and TRBJ1-2; TRBD1 agrees at 8 bases. The CDR3 sequence is 17 residues long. V lost 5 bases and J lost 6; bases outside the gene matches: 17. Germline V gene sequence: CDR1 SGHAT, CDR2 FQDESV (reference sequence). The CDR3: CASSPGNKQGASHGYTF. The CDR3 nucleotides read TGTGCCAGCAGCCCTGGAAATAAGCAGGGGGCCTCTCATGGCTACACCTTC.

This clone was detected a few times. V is TRBV6-5 and J is TRBJ1-4; D uncertain. The V end lost 4 bases, the J end lost 0 bases, and 6 bases lay between the germline ends. From germline, CDR1 is MNHEY and CDR2 SVGAGI. This CDR3 has 14 amino acids. The CDR3 nucleotides read TGTGCCAGCAGTTCTACTGCAACTAATGAAAAACTGTTTTTT. Translated: CASSSTATNEKLFF.

In DNA form, the CDR3 reads TGTGCCACCAGCGGATCGCTAGAAGAGACCCAGTACTTC. Translation gives CATSGSLEETQYF. This chain links TRBV15 with TRBJ2-5; D uncertain. Trimming took 5 bases from V and 3 from J, leaving 10 bases between them. In germline, CDR1 is LNHNV, CDR2 YYDKDF (reference sequence). CDR3 length: 13 amino acids.

This clone was counted between two and nine times. The rearrangement joins TRBV27 to TRBJ1-2, with D maybe TRBD1 (6 bases). The V end lost 6 bases, the J end lost 1 base, and 9 bases lay between the germline ends. The CDR3 runs 13 residues. Germline lookup yields CDR1 MNHEY and CDR2 SMNVEV (reference sequence). For the CDR3, the DNA is TGTGCCAGCAGAACAGGGCTTAACTATGGCTACACCTTC. Translation gives CASRTGLNYGYTF.